Given below is one T cell receptor beta chain in context. Sequencing was performed with immunoSEQ multiplex PCR; in TCRdb, only in-frame clones are kept and a portion is missing. This table holds about 53,000 clones, roughly 86% found once. The data derive from a study of radiotherapy plus CTLA-4 blockade in lung cancer. CDR1 and CDR2 (germline): SGHRS, YFSETQ. V lost 0 bases to trimming and J lost 5 bases; unmatched junction nucleotides: 4. CDR3 size: 14 residues. This specimen consisted of peripheral blood, obtained from a patient treated with radiotherapy plus ipilimumab. The source of this sequence is a human donor with non-small cell lung cancer whose response to radiotherapy plus ipilimumab could not be evaluated. V and J are TRBV5-1 and TRBJ2-5; 7 bases map to TRBD2. The CDR3 bases are TGCGCCAGCAGCTTGGTCGGGGGGTCGGAGACCCAGTACTTC. Protein sequence: CASSLVGGSETQYF.